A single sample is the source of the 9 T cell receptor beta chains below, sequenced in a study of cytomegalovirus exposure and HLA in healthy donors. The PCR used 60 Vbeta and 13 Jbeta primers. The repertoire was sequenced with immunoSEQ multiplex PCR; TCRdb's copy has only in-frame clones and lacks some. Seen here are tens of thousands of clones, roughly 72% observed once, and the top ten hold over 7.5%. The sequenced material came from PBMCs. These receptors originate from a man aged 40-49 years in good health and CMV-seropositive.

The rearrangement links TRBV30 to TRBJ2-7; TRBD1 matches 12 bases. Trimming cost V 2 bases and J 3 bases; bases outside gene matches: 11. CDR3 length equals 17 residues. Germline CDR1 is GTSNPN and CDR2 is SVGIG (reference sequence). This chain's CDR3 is CAWSTGTGGGGYYEQYF. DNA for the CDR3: TGTGCCTGGAGTACCGGGACAGGGGGCGGAGGGTACTACGAGCAGTACTTC. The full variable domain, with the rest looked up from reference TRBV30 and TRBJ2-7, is SQTIHQWPATLVQPVGSPLSLECTVEGTSNPNLYWYRQAAGRGLQLLFYSVGIGQISSEVPQNLSASRPQDRQFILSSKKLLLSDSGFYLCAWSTGTGGGGYYEQYFGPGTRLTVT.

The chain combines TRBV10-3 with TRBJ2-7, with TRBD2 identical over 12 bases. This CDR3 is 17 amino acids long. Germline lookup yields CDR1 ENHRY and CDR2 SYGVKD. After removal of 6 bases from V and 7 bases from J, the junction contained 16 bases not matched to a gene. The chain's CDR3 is CAIRSSSGRAGGEEQYF. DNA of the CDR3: TGTGCCATCAGGTCTTCTAGCGGGAGGGCCGGAGGTGAGGAGCAGTACTTC.

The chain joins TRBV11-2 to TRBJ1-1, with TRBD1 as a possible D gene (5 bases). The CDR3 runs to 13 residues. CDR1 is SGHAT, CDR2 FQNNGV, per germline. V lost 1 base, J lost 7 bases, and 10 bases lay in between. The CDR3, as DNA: TGTGCCAGCAGCTTAGGGGGCAGGTATGAAGCTTTCTTT. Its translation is CASSLGGRYEAFF.

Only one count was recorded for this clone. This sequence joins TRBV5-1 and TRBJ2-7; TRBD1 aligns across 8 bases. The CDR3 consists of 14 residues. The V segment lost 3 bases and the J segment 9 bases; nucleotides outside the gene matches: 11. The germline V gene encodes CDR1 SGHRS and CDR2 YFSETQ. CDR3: CASSWGDDRGVQYF. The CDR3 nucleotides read TGCGCCAGCAGCTGGGGGGATGACAGGGGCGTGCAGTACTTC.

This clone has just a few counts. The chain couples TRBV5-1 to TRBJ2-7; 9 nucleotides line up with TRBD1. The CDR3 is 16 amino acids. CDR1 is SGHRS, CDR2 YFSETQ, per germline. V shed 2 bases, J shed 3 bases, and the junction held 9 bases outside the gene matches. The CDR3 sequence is CASSLQGTGTIYEQYF. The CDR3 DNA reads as TGCGCCAGCAGCTTACAGGGGACAGGGACAATCTACGAGCAGTACTTC.

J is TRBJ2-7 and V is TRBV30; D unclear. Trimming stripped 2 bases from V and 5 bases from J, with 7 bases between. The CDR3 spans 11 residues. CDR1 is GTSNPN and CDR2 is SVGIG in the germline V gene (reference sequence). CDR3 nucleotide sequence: TGTGCCTGGAGTCTAGGAGACGAGCAGTACTTC. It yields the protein CAWSLGDEQYF.

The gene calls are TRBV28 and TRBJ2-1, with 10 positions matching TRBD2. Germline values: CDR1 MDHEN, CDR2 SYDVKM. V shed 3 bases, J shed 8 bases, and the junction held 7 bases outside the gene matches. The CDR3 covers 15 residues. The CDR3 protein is CASSFVTSGTYEQFF. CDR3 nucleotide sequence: TGTGCCAGCAGTTTCGTTACTAGCGGGACCTATGAGCAGTTCTTC.

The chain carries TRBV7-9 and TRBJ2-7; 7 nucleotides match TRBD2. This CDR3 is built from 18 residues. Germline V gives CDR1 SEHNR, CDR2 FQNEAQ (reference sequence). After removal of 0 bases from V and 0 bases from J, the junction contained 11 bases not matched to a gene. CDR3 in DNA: TGTGCCAGCAGCTTAGCCTCCCGGGTGGCGGGAGTCTCCTACGAGCAGTACTTC. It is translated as CASSLASRVAGVSYEQYF.

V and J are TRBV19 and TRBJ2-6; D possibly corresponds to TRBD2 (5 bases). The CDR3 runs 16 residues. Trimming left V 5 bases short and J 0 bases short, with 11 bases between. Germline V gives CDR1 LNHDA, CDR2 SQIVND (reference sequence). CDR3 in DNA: TGTGCCAGTAGTTTGGGAGATCCCTCTGGGGCCAACGTCCTGACTTTC. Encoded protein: CASSLGDPSGANVLTF.